The entry below describes one T cell receptor (beta chain). Its antigen is as yet unknown. V lost 0 bases, J lost 4 bases, and 9 bases stayed unmatched. In germline, CDR1 is SGDLS, CDR2 YYNGEE. There are 18 residues in the CDR3. The data were taken from a study of regulatory T cells in long-lasting Graves disease. Study results and caveats: Favoring TRBV28, TRBJ1-2 and TRBJ2-5 was a feature seen in persistent disease.

Building of the TCR beta libraries involved iRepertoire HTBI primers and Arm-PCR of CDR3 regions. A single record per CDR3 protein comes from TCRdb applying MiXCR to the multiplex PCR reads. The table has about 620,000 distinct CDR3 sequences, about 15% seen once. This sample's time point: newly diagnosed GD, antithyroid drugs for less than 3 months. Extracted PBMC RNA gave rise to the TCR library. Roughly 9.3 milliliters of peripheral blood were taken and placed in EDTA tubes. The same data also went into a second study, on T cells in Graves' hyperthyroidism and ophthalmopathy. That source notes: First-round RT-PCR of the TCR CDR3 relied on the HTBI primer set.

The sample was peripheral blood mononuclear cells (PBMCs), taken at new diagnosis, from a patient treated with antithyroid drugs. The receptor was isolated from a woman in her twenties or thirties with Graves disease. The chain is built from TRBV9 and TRBJ2-7; 14 bases fit TRBD2. CDR3 loop: CASSVEGGGLAGGYEQYF. The CDR3 DNA is TGTGCCAGCAGCGTAGAGGGGGGAGGACTAGCGGGAGGTTACGAGCAGTACTTC. Variable domain in full (rest from reference TRBV9 and TRBJ2-7): DSGVTQTPKHLITATGQRVTLRCSPRSGDLSVYWYQQSLDQGLQFLIQYYNGEERAKGNILERFSAQQFPDLHSELNLSSLELGDSALYFCASSVEGGGLAGGYEQYFGPGTRLTVT.